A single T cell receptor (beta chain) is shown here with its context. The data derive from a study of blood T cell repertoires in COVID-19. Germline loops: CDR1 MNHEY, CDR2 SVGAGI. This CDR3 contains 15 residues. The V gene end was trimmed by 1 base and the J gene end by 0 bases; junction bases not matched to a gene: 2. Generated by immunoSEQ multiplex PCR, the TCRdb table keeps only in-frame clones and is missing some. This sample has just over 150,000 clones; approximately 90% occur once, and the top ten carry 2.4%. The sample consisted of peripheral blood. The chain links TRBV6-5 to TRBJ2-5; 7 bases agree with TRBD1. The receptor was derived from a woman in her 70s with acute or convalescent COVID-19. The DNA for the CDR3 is TGTGCCAGCAGTTACTGGGACAGCTACCAAGAGACCCAGTACTTC. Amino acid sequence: CASSYWDSYQETQYF.